Below are 19 T cell receptor beta chains sequenced from a single sample in a study of regulatory T cells in long-lasting Graves disease. Arm-PCR of CDR3 regions and iRepertoire HTBI primers were used to build TCR beta libraries. Each CDR3 protein gets one entry after TCRdb re-called the multiplex PCR reads with MiXCR. The repertoire has some 250,000 distinct CDR3 sequences, around 18% of them found once; the top ten carry 14%. Time point defined: newly diagnosed GD, antithyroid drugs for less than 3 months. Researchers made the TCR library from RNA that was extracted from PBMCs. Separately, the same data were catalogued under a study of T cells in Graves' hyperthyroidism and ophthalmopathy.

The material was peripheral blood mononuclear cells (PBMCs), obtained at new diagnosis, from a patient treated with antithyroid drugs. These receptor sequences come from a woman aged 25 to 39 with Graves disease.

A remark on this clonotype: A far larger clone is just one base off, so this is likely a read error. The V call is TRBV5-8, the J call TRBJ2-1; 7 nucleotides agree with TRBD2. Trimming at V came to 3 bases and at J to 8 bases, leaving 8 bases not matched to a gene. This CDR3 is 14 amino acids long. Germline assignment: CDR1 SGHTS and CDR2 YDEGEE. CDR3: CASSSAGGRDEQFF. The CDR3 bases are TGTGCCAGCAGCTCGGCCGGCGGGAGAGATGAGCAGTTCTTC.

This clonotype occurred many times. The rearrangement links TRBV7-3 to TRBJ1-2; no clear D. CDR3 length equals 13 residues. Deletions cut 2 bases from V and 4 bases from J, with 8 bases between. Germline CDR1 SGHTA, CDR2 FQGTGA. In DNA form, the CDR3 reads TGTGCCAGCAGCTTAGGTCCCGCCTATGGCTACACCTTC. It is translated as CASSLGPAYGYTF. Variable domain in full (rest from reference TRBV7-3 and TRBJ1-2): GAGVSQTPSNKVTEKGKYVELRCDPISGHTALYWYRQSLGQGPEFLIYFQGTGAADDSGLPNDRFFAVRPEGSVSTLKIQRTERGDSAVYLCASSLGPAYGYTFGSGTRLTVV.

DNA for the CDR3: TGCGCCAGCAGCCAAGAAAGGACGGCCCGGCGCCATTACTTC. Translating gives CASSQERTARRHYF. V usage is TRBV4-1 and J usage is TRBJ2-5; D ambiguous. This CDR3 is 14 amino acids long. The germline V and J ends were trimmed by 0 bases and 14 bases, with 19 bases remaining between them. Germline-derived CDR1 and CDR2 are MGHRA and YSYEKL.

This clonotype was counted at least ten times. This chain links TRBV3-1 with TRBJ1-2; no firm D call. CDR3 length: 14 amino acids. V was trimmed by 3 bases and J by 4 bases, leaving 12 bases between them. Looked up from germline, CDR1 is LGHDT and CDR2 is YNNKEL (reference sequence). The CDR3 sequence: CASSHGSGSYGYTF. CDR3 DNA: TGTGCCAGCAGCCATGGGAGCGGGAGCTATGGCTACACCTTC.

This clonotype was counted many times. V is TRBV2 and J is TRBJ2-7; D call uncertain. CDR3 length equals 11 residues. Trimming took 4 bases from V and 3 from J, leaving 4 bases between them. CDR1 and CDR2 from the germline V gene are SNHLY and FYNNEI. CDR3 sequence: CASSGYYEQYF. The CDR3 region has the DNA TGTGCCAGCAGTGGTTACTACGAGCAGTACTTC.

In this sample, this clonotype turned up many times. V and J are TRBV4-2 and TRBJ2-3; TRBD1 aligns across 7 bases. There are 17 residues in the CDR3. The ends lost 3 bases at V and 6 bases at J; junction bases unmatched: 15. Germline CDR1 and CDR2: LGHNA and YNFKEQ. Here the CDR3 reads CASSQDGTQGITDTQYF. CDR3 bases: TGTGCCAGCAGCCAGGACGGGACACAGGGGATAACGGATACGCAGTATTTT.

CDR3 region: CASRGPQADTQETQYF. The CDR3 DNA follows: TGTGCCAGCAGGGGACCGCAAGCGGATACGCAAGAGACCCAGTACTTC. The rearrangement links TRBV7-9 to TRBJ2-5, with D perhaps matching TRBD1 or TRBD2 (5 bases each). Germline assignment: CDR1 SEHNR and CDR2 FQNEAQ (reference sequence). Trimming removed 6 bases from V and 2 bases from J, with 19 bases in between. The length of the CDR3 is 16 residues.

The chain combines TRBV19 with TRBJ1-5; D call uncertain. Per germline, CDR1 LNHDA and CDR2 SQIVND (reference sequence). The V end was cut by 3 bases, the J end by 7 bases, with 16 bases between. This CDR3 is 15 amino acids long. CDR3 in DNA: TGTGCCAGTAGTATTTATGTAGCGGGTCGGCAGCCCCAGCATTTT. It codes for CASSIYVAGRQPQHF.

V and J are TRBV18 and TRBJ1-5, with no clear D. The germline gives CDR1 KGHSH, CDR2 LQKENI. The CDR3 contains 16 residues. V shed 3 bases and J shed 1 base, with 13 bases lying between them. Here the CDR3 DNA reads TGTGCCAGCTCACCGTTCAGCGAGGAAAGCAATCAGCCCCAGCATTTT. Translated: CASSPFSEESNQPQHF.

Many counts were recorded for this clonotype. This rearrangement joins TRBV7-6 to TRBJ2-5; D may correspond to TRBD1 or TRBD2 (5 bases each). The CDR3 contains 17 residues. CDR1 and CDR2 (germline): SGHVS, FNYEAQ. Trimming shortened V by 8 bases and J by 0 bases, and 22 bases separated the two germline ends. CDR3 region: CASLRGDLHPYQETQYF. DNA for the CDR3: TGTGCCAGCCTTCGAGGGGACCTTCACCCGTACCAAGAGACCCAGTACTTC.

This clonotype was observed at least ten times. V gene TRBV5-5 combines with J gene TRBJ1-1, with D possibly TRBD1 on 5 matching bases. The V end lost 0 bases, the J end lost 1 base, and 13 bases lay between the germline ends. This CDR3 contains 16 residues. Germline CDR1 reads SGHKS; CDR2 reads YYEKEE (reference sequence). This CDR3 is CASSLGQGPTNTEAFF. CDR3 nucleotide sequence: TGTGCCAGCAGCTTGGGGCAGGGACCGACGAACACTGAAGCTTTCTTT.

This clonotype has ten or more counts. The V gene is TRBV7-2, the J gene TRBJ1-5; 8 bases are a match to TRBD1. Germline-derived CDR1 and CDR2 are SGHTA and FQGNSA. The CDR3 is 14 residues long. The V and J ends lost 4 bases and 2 bases, in that order; junction bases with no gene match: 1. CDR3 bases: TGTGCCAGCAGCTGGACAGGGCGCAATCAGCCCCAGCATTTT. Protein sequence: CASSWTGRNQPQHF.

A word on this clonotype: This may be a read error, as it is one base from a much larger clone. The chain couples TRBV6-9 to TRBJ2-1, with TRBD2 identical over 11 bases. The germline V gene encodes CDR1 MNHGY and CDR2 SVAAGI. The CDR3 is made up of 18 amino acids. The CDR3 loop reads CASSFLKTTSGDGNERFF. The CDR3 coding sequence is TGTGCCAGCAGTTTCCTGAAAACGACTAGCGGGGATGGGAATGAGCGGTTCTTC.

In this sample, this clonotype turned up many times. This chain connects TRBV5-1 to TRBJ1-2; D not certain. V lost 7 bases and J 0 bases, leaving 13 bases between the germline ends. CDR3 size: 14 residues. CDR1 is SGHRS and CDR2 is YFSETQ in the germline V gene. CDR3 sequence: CASGKYWTNYGYTF. In DNA, the CDR3 is TGCGCCAGCGGAAAGTACTGGACTAACTATGGCTACACCTTC.

This clonotype has a count of ten or more. J is TRBJ1-4 and V is TRBV10-2, with TRBD1 as a possible D gene (6 bases). V was pared by 0 bases and J by 6 bases, with 20 bases between. The germline gives CDR1 WSHSY, CDR2 SAAADI. This CDR3 has 18 amino acids. CDR3 nucleotide sequence: TGCGCCAGCAGTGAGTCGACTCGTGTGGGGGGCCAGGATGAAAAACTGTTTTTT. Amino acids: CASSESTRVGGQDEKLFF.

This clonotype was seen at least ten times. This chain connects TRBV7-2 to TRBJ2-1; no clear D gene. V was trimmed by 0 bases and J by 9 bases, leaving 6 bases between them. Germline V gives CDR1 SGHTA, CDR2 FQGNSA. The CDR3 covers 12 residues. CDR3: CASSLAMGEQFF. The CDR3 DNA is TGTGCCAGCAGCTTAGCGATGGGTGAGCAGTTCTTC.

This clonotype has a count of ten or more. The chain has TRBV6-1 and TRBJ1-4, with 8 bases that match TRBD1. J lost 7 bases, V lost 8 bases, and 6 bases had no gene match. Germline V gene lookup returns CDR1 MNHNS and CDR2 SASEGT. The CDR3 runs 13 residues. CDR3 in amino acids: CASRQGNREKLFF. In nucleotides, the CDR3 is TGTGCCAGCCGACAGGGGAATCGTGAAAAACTGTTTTTT.

At least ten counts were recorded for this clonotype. J is TRBJ2-1 and V is TRBV11-2, with TRBD2 matching 8 bases. Germline values: CDR1 SGHAT, CDR2 FQNNGV. This CDR3 comprises 16 residues. The trim removed 6 bases at V and 2 bases at J, leaving 9 bases unmatched. The CDR3 spells CASRSPGTRTYNEQFF. The CDR3 nucleotides are TGTGCCAGCAGGTCCCCCGGGACTAGAACCTACAATGAGCAGTTCTTC.

This clonotype appeared a few times. The CDR3 loop is CSARSISGSTSYEQYF. The CDR3 DNA reads TGCAGTGCTAGATCCATTAGCGGGTCCACCTCCTACGAGCAGTACTTC. This rearrangement joins TRBV20-1 to TRBJ2-7; 7 bases are shared with TRBD2. CDR3 length equals 16 residues. V dropped 2 bases and J dropped 0; count of bases not matched to a gene: 10. Germline V CDR1 and CDR2: DFQATT, SNEGSKA (reference sequence).